The source of this TCR beta chain is a study of T cell responses to AZD1222 COVID-19 vaccine. TCRdb keeps only in-frame clones here, not all; method: immunoSEQ multiplex PCR. The table lists roughly 200,000 clones, 90% to 95% of them singletons. Notes on the study in general: Two AZD1222 doses significantly raised spike-specific TCR breadth and depth over controls.

Details on this clone: The antigen remains undetermined.

The length of the CDR3 is 12 residues. Deletions cut 4 bases from V and 5 bases from J, with 8 bases between. CDR1 is SGHTA, CDR2 FQGNSA, per germline. The chain carries TRBV7-2 and TRBJ1-1, with D possibly being TRBD1 (5 bases). The receptor was derived from an adult who received the MenACWY meningococcal vaccine as a control. The input for sequencing was peripheral blood, taken 28 days after the second dose of the MenACWY control vaccine. The CDR3 DNA reads TGTGCCAGCAGCTCAAGGGGAACTGAAGCTTTCTTT. It is translated as CASSSRGTEAFF.